Each of the 18 T cell receptor beta chains below was sequenced from the same sample in a study of Ad26.COV2.S vaccination and SARS-CoV-2 variants. As for treatment: 15 to 20 received Ad26.COV2.S at low or high dose, single or two shots; 5 received placebo; per-sample allocation not given. Material that was analyzed had been drawn on day 63 after the first vaccine or placebo injection. TCRdb's table, derived via immunoSEQ multiplex PCR, lists solely in-frame clones and lacks some. This table has some 370,000 clones, about four fifths appearing once. Specimen: peripheral blood, collected in a trial of Ad26.COV2.S vaccine versus placebo. These TCRs come from a person aged 18-65 years who received the Ad26.COV2.S COVID-19 vaccine or a placebo.

V gene TRBV27 combines with J gene TRBJ2-3, with unresolved D. V lost 7 bases and J lost 5, with 16 bases in between. Germline V gene lookup returns CDR1 MNHEY and CDR2 SMNVEV (reference sequence). The CDR3 runs 14 residues. Here the CDR3 reads CASKSLGSLDTQYF. In DNA, the CDR3 is TGTGCCAGCAAATCTCTAGGATCCCTAGATACGCAGTATTTT.

The chain links TRBV2 to TRBJ2-1; no clear D. CDR1 and CDR2 (germline): SNHLY, FYNNEI. The CDR3 sequence is 14 residues long. The V gene lost 7 bases and the J gene lost 2 bases, with 12 bases spanning the gap. The chain's CDR3 is CASTRTSTYNEQFF. The CDR3 nucleotides read TGTGCCAGCACCCGGACGTCCACCTACAATGAGCAGTTCTTC. Drawing the rest from reference TRBV2 and TRBJ2-1, the complete variable domain is EPEVTQTPSHQVTQMGQEVILRCVPISNHLYFYWYRQILGQKVEFLVSFYNNEISEKSEIFDDQFSVERPDGSNFTLKIRSTKLEDSAMYFCASTRTSTYNEQFFGPGTRLTVL.

This clone was seen a handful of times. This rearrangement joins TRBV6-4 to TRBJ1-6; D unclear. Trimming cost V 3 bases and J 7 bases, with 16 bases left between them. The CDR3 runs 16 residues. Germline V lookup: CDR1 MRHNA, CDR2 SNTAGT. The CDR3 sequence is CASSEPTKGGNSPLHF. CDR3 DNA: TGTGCCAGCAGTGAGCCGACCAAGGGCGGGAATTCACCCCTCCACTTT.

The chain carries TRBV23-1 and TRBJ2-1; D is uncertain. TRBV23-1 is classed as an ORF, of uncertain function. Trimming took off 4 bases at V and 10 bases at J, with 11 bases between the two ends. The CDR3 length is 12 residues. In DNA form, the CDR3 reads TGCGCCAGCAGTCTTGGGTTTGGGGAGCAGTTCTTC. Translation gives CASSLGFGEQFF.

The chain links TRBV5-6 to TRBJ1-5; no definite D call. This CDR3 region has 14 residues. V lost 0 bases, J lost 6 bases, and 10 bases lay in between. Germline lookup yields CDR1 SGHDT and CDR2 YYEEEE. The CDR3 bases are TGTGCCAGCAGCTTGGACGGCCGGGGTCAGCCCCAGCATTTT. Amino acids: CASSLDGRGQPQHF.

J is TRBJ1-1 and V is TRBV7-2; D is undetermined. Germline CDR1 is SGHTA and CDR2 is FQGNSA. CDR3 size: 15 residues. Trimming shortened V by 5 bases and J by 0 bases, and 13 bases separated the two germline ends. CDR3 residues: CASSPNGIMNTEAFF. The CDR3 bases are TGTGCCAGCAGCCCTAATGGTATAATGAACACTGAAGCTTTCTTT.

The chain uses TRBV24-1 and TRBJ2-2, with 13 bases that match TRBD2. Germline V lookup: CDR1 KGHDR, CDR2 SFDVKD. The CDR3 sequence is 16 residues long. V gave up 9 bases and J gave up 3 bases; unmatched junction bases: 6. CDR3 DNA sequence: TGTGCCACCCGCGGGACTAGCGGGGTGGACACCGGGGAGCTGTTTTTT. Protein sequence: CATRGTSGVDTGELFF.

The chain couples TRBV11-2 to TRBJ2-3; 9 positions match TRBD2. The CDR3 covers 19 residues. Germline lookup yields CDR1 SGHAT and CDR2 FQNNGV. J was trimmed by 0 bases and V by 1 base; bases with no gene match: 11. CDR3 in DNA: TGTGCCAGCAGCTTAGTAGGTAGCGGGGGACCCCCTAGCACAGATACGCAGTATTTT. Its protein is CASSLVGSGGPPSTDTQYF.

As regards this clone: One junction end does not reproduce the germline sequence, and a read error may be involved. The chain recombines TRBV2 with TRBJ1-1; D perhaps matches TRBD1 (5 bases). Germline assignment: CDR1 SNHLY and CDR2 FYNNEI. This CDR3 has 15 residues. The CDR3 protein is CASSDIGGVNTEAFF. For the CDR3, the DNA is TGTGCCAGCAGTGACATCGGGGGGGTGAATACTGAAGCTTTCTTT.

CDR3 nucleotide sequence: TGTGCCAGCAGCGTATCTAGGGGAGGAAGTCAGTCCTACACCTTC. Amino acid sequence: CASSVSRGGSQSYTF. This chain links TRBV9 with TRBJ1-2, with a weak D call TRBD1 (5 bases). CDR1 is SGDLS and CDR2 is YYNGEE in the germline V gene. Trimming removed 1 base at V and 10 bases at J, with 20 bases between. There are 15 residues in the CDR3.

This clone was picked up one time. The V and J genes are TRBV7-9 and TRBJ2-4; D is perhaps TRBD1 (6 bases). There are 17 residues in the CDR3. Germline V gives CDR1 SEHNR, CDR2 FQNEAQ (reference sequence). V lost 1 base, J lost 8 bases, and 21 bases lay in between. CDR3 loop: CASSLEYASGEQDIQYF. The CDR3 nucleotides read TGTGCCAGCAGCTTAGAATATGCGTCAGGGGAGCAAGACATTCAGTACTTC.

The chain recombines TRBV7-9 with TRBJ2-1; unclear D gene. V dropped 1 base and J dropped 3 bases, with 7 bases sitting between them. The CDR3 sequence is 14 residues long. The V gene's germline CDR1 is SEHNR and CDR2 FQNEAQ (reference sequence). The CDR3, as DNA: TGTGCCAGCAGCTTAGGTCAGCTCTACAATGAGCAGTTCTTC. It is translated as CASSLGQLYNEQFF. The full variable domain, rest sourced from reference TRBV7-9 and TRBJ2-1, is DTGVSQNPRHKITKRGQNVTFRCDPISEHNRLYWYRQTLGQGPEFLTYFQNEAQLEKSRLLSDRFSAERPKGSFSTLEIQRTEQGDSAMYLCASSLGQLYNEQFFGPGTRLTVL.

This chain links TRBV19 with TRBJ1-2, with unresolved D. The ends were cut back, 5 bases at V and 4 bases at J, with 20 bases in the middle. Germline CDR1 reads LNHDA; CDR2 reads SQIVND (reference sequence). The CDR3 has 16 residues. The CDR3 loop reads CASSRLPLSGGYGYTF. In DNA form, the CDR3 reads TGTGCCAGTAGTCGTCTCCCCCTATCTGGTGGCTATGGCTACACCTTC.

The chain recombines TRBV10-3 with TRBJ2-5; no reliable D call. With 0 bases removed from V and 2 bases from J, the gap between germline ends came to 7 bases. This CDR3 contains 14 residues. The germline CDR1 and CDR2 sequences are ENHRY and SYGVKD. CDR3 in amino acids: CAISESEVQETQYF. Here the CDR3 DNA reads TGTGCCATCAGTGAGTCGGAAGTACAAGAGACCCAGTACTTC.

The chain employs TRBV10-3 and TRBJ1-2; 8 nucleotides agree with TRBD1. There are 13 residues in the CDR3. Germline assignment: CDR1 ENHRY and CDR2 SYGVKD. The trim removed 1 base at V and 7 bases at J, leaving 2 bases unmatched. The CDR3 coding sequence is TGTGCCATCAGTGAGTTACAGGGGGGTGGCTACACCTTC. Translation gives CAISELQGGGYTF.

The chain couples TRBV5-1 to TRBJ2-5; D not certain. This CDR3 is built from 15 residues. V gave up 4 bases and J gave up 0 bases, with 13 bases separating them. Germline assignment: CDR1 SGHRS and CDR2 YFSETQ. The CDR3 nucleotides are TGCGCCAGCAGCCACATGACCGGTAACCAAGAGACCCAGTACTTC. It encodes CASSHMTGNQETQYF.

The rearrangement links TRBV23-1 to TRBJ1-6; D may be TRBD1 (5 bases). TRBV23-1 is reported as an ORF; its role is uncertain. CDR3 length: 15 amino acids. V lost 8 bases to trimming and J lost 9 bases, with 20 bases between them. The CDR3 reads CASRPGPGPGSPLHF. CDR3 sequence (DNA): TGCGCCAGCCGTCCCGGGCCAGGGCCGGGTTCACCCCTCCACTTT.

This clone was seen more than once but under ten times. The chain links TRBV2 to TRBJ2-1; D remains ambiguous. The germline V gene encodes CDR1 SNHLY and CDR2 FYNNEI. Trimming removed 6 bases from V and 5 bases from J, with 11 bases in between. This CDR3 is 13 amino acids long. The CDR3 nucleotides are TGTGCCAGCAGACTCGTGACGGACAATGAGCAGTTCTTC. Protein product: CASRLVTDNEQFF. The variable domain in full, with the rest retrieved from reference TRBV2 and TRBJ2-1, is EPEVTQTPSHQVTQMGQEVILRCVPISNHLYFYWYRQILGQKVEFLVSFYNNEISEKSEIFDDQFSVERPDGSNFTLKIRSTKLEDSAMYFCASRLVTDNEQFFGPGTRLTVL.